These 13 T cell receptor beta chains were all obtained from the same sample, sequenced in a study of blood T cell repertoires in COVID-19. The data were produced by immunoSEQ multiplex PCR, yet TCRdb's version contains in-frame clones alone and is incomplete. The table records 100,000 to 150,000 clones, roughly 84% of them present only once. Sequencing was done on a sample of peripheral blood. The receptor source for this set is a man aged 55-75 years with acute or convalescent COVID-19.

This clone was seen just once. The genes are TRBV5-1 and TRBJ2-4; 9 positions match TRBD1. Germline V gene lookup returns CDR1 SGHRS and CDR2 YFSETQ. J gave up 1 base and V 4 bases, and 6 bases lay outside the gene matches. This CDR3 spans 16 amino acids. CDR3 sequence (DNA): TGCGCCAGCAGCCCGCGGACAGGGGAGGCCAAAAACATTCAGTACTTC. Residues: CASSPRTGEAKNIQYF.

The genes are TRBV29-1 and TRBJ2-7; 8 bases are shared with TRBD1. The CDR3 length is 13 residues. Germline CDR1 and CDR2: SQVTM and ANQGSEA. V trimming: 3 bases; J trimming: 1 base; junction bases outside the gene matches: 2. CDR3 in DNA: TGCAGCGTTGACGGACAGGGTTCCTACGAGCAGTACTTC. Its translation is CSVDGQGSYEQYF.

The chain joins TRBV27 to TRBJ2-7; weak D call: TRBD2 (6 bases). CDR1 and CDR2 (germline): MNHEY, SMNVEV (reference sequence). The germline V and J ends were trimmed by 6 bases and 2 bases, with 20 bases remaining between them. The length of the CDR3 is 16 residues. Here the CDR3 DNA reads TGTGCCAGCAGACGTCTTCCCGGGACTGCTACCTACGAGCAGTACTTC. This encodes CASRRLPGTATYEQYF.

The count of this clone is one. This chain connects TRBV11-3 to TRBJ2-1; 9 bases are a match to TRBD1. In germline, CDR1 is SGHNT, CDR2 YENEEA. This CDR3 spans 16 amino acids. J was trimmed by 7 bases and V by 4 bases; bases with no gene match: 11. CDR3 nucleotides: TGTGCCAGCAGCTCACGTACAGGGGGCTGGGAAAATGAGCAGTTCTTC. Translation: CASSSRTGGWENEQFF.

This clone was counted between two and nine times. CDR3 region: CASSVGTGGTYEQYF. Written as DNA, the CDR3 is TGTGCCAGCAGCGTAGGGACAGGGGGAACCTACGAGCAGTACTTC. This chain uses TRBV9 with TRBJ2-7; 10 nucleotides agree with TRBD1. The CDR3 sequence is 15 residues long. Per germline, CDR1 SGDLS and CDR2 YYNGEE. Trimming took 0 bases from V and 2 from J; bases not matched to a gene: 2. The entire variable domain, with the rest obtained from reference TRBV9 and TRBJ2-7, is as follows: DSGVTQTPKHLITATGQRVTLRCSPRSGDLSVYWYQQSLDQGLQFLIQYYNGEERAKGNILERFSAQQFPDLHSELNLSSLELGDSALYFCASSVGTGGTYEQYFGPGTRLTVT.

The chain employs TRBV7-6 and TRBJ2-3; D gene unclear. Germline-derived CDR1 and CDR2 are SGHVS and FNYEAQ. Trimming removed 5 bases from V and 6 bases from J, with 6 bases in between. The CDR3 spans 11 residues. The CDR3 DNA follows: TGTGCCAGCAGCGTACTGGATACGCAGTATTTT. It is translated as CASSVLDTQYF.

The CDR3 loop is CASSFLRTSTDTQYF. The CDR3 nucleotides are TGCGCCAGCAGCTTTTTAAGGACTAGCACAGATACGCAGTATTTT. The V call is TRBV5-1, the J call TRBJ2-3; a possible D gene is TRBD2 (5 bases). The CDR3 contains 15 residues. The V and J ends lost 2 bases and 0 bases respectively, with 10 bases between them. Germline CDR1 SGHRS, CDR2 YFSETQ.

The chain has TRBV27 and TRBJ2-7; tentative D call: TRBD1 (5 bases). This CDR3 has 14 amino acids. The V gene lost 5 bases and the J gene lost 3 bases, with 14 bases spanning the gap. The germline V gene encodes CDR1 MNHEY and CDR2 SMNVEV (reference sequence). Here the CDR3 reads CASSPSGLGYEQYF. As DNA, the CDR3 is TGTGCCAGCAGTCCATCAGGGTTGGGCTACGAGCAGTACTTC.

This clone was detected a few times. The chain uses TRBV9 and TRBJ1-6, with 7 bases lining up with TRBD1. The germline gives CDR1 SGDLS, CDR2 YYNGEE. Losses at the gene ends were 4 bases for V and 3 bases for J; bases not matched to a gene: 4. There are 15 residues in the CDR3. CDR3 sequence (DNA): TGTGCCAGCAGCCTAACAGGGGTCTATAATTCACCCCTCCACTTT. Amino acid sequence: CASSLTGVYNSPLHF.

The chain links TRBV11-2 to TRBJ1-4; 9 bases fit TRBD1. The germline CDR1 and CDR2 sequences are SGHAT and FQNNGV. The J segment lost 7 bases and the V segment lost 2 bases, leaving 5 bases of the junction unmatched. There are 15 residues in the CDR3. The CDR3 DNA follows: TGTGCCAGCAGCTTATTCGGGGGACAGGGTGAAAAACTGTTTTTT. This translates into CASSLFGGQGEKLFF.

This clone was seen once. This chain joins TRBV19 and TRBJ2-5, with D perhaps matching TRBD2 (5 bases). The CDR3 has 14 amino acids. Trimming removed 5 bases at V and 0 bases at J, with 10 bases between. The germline CDR1 and CDR2 sequences are LNHDA and SQIVND (reference sequence). CDR3 DNA sequence: TGTGCCAGTAGTCCGGGATTGTACCAAGAGACCCAGTACTTC. Its protein product is CASSPGLYQETQYF.

This clone was counted a single time. The V call is TRBV15, the J call TRBJ1-6; the match to TRBD1 covers 9 bases. V trimming: 1 base; J trimming: 7 bases; junction bases outside the gene matches: 2. This CDR3 is built from 15 residues. From germline, CDR1 is LNHNV and CDR2 YYDKDF (reference sequence). CDR3 sequence (DNA): TGTGCCACCAGCAGAGCTGGGACAGGGAATTCACCCCTCCACTTT. Translation: CATSRAGTGNSPLHF.

The chain has TRBV27 and TRBJ1-5; no clear D. CDR1 MNHEY and CDR2 SMNVEV come from the germline V gene (reference sequence). This CDR3 region has 14 residues. V was cut by 5 bases and J by 4 bases, with 12 bases left in between. The CDR3 DNA follows: TGTGCCAGCAGTCCCCTGCGGGCGAATCAGCCCCAGCATTTT. This encodes CASSPLRANQPQHF.